Only a few counts were recorded for the clone carrying this TCR beta chain. This CDR3 spans 11 amino acids. Deletions cut 6 bases from V and 7 bases from J, with 9 bases between. Germline V gene sequence: CDR1 LNHDA, CDR2 SQIVND (reference sequence). The sample originates from a study of technical replicates of blood from four donors. Sequenced by immunoSEQ multiplex PCR; TCRdb stores in-frame clones only, minus some. The sample lists 74,000 or so clones, more than 85% occurring once. The chain has TRBV19 and TRBJ1-1; no reliable D call. Sequenced: T cells isolated from PBMCs. The TCR sequence derives from a human donor in good health. CDR3 nucleotide sequence: TGTGCCAGTAGAAAGAGGATTGAAGCTTTCTTT. Translating it yields CASRKRIEAFF.